This T cell receptor (beta chain) was retrieved from a study of tumor-infiltrating lymphocytes in localized non-small cell lung cancer. About the study: Tumor tissue and non-adjacent uninvolved lung came from each patient. Regarding the study as a whole: Immunotypes IM1 and IM2 had similar TCR-derived T-cell fractions. TCR sequencing covered a subset of patients with enough tissue.

A word on this clone: Its antigen is currently unknown.

The assay was immunoSEQ multiplex PCR, and TCRdb's table has in-frame clones only and misses some. The sample carries about 15,000 clones, 65% to 75% recorded once. The CDR3 sequence is 15 residues long. The V gene end was trimmed by 5 bases and the J gene end by 4 bases; junction bases not matched to a gene: 9. Germline CDR1 is SGHDN and CDR2 is FVKESK. The sequenced sample consisted of lung tumor tissue. The chain combines TRBV14 with TRBJ2-7; 9 bases are a match to TRBD1. The sequence was obtained from a human donor with non-small cell lung cancer. The CDR3, as DNA: TGTGCCAGCAGCTTCAGACTCGACAGGGGGTACGAGCAGTACTTC. Protein sequence: CASSFRLDRGYEQYF.